The T cell receptor (beta chain) described here comes from a study of cytomegalovirus exposure and HLA in healthy donors. Points from the study as a whole: TCR beta chains numbering some 160 were designated cytomegalovirus-associated. According to a subsequent analysis, TCR clusters from the first cohort were inclined to appear together in the 130 or so validation repertoires.

Points on this clone: What it binds is not known.

The table came from immunoSEQ multiplex PCR; TCRdb's copy has only in-frame clones and leaves some out. This table holds tens of thousands of clones, 96% found once. The CDR3 contains 14 residues. Germline V gene data show CDR1 as WNHNN and CDR2 as SYGVQD (reference sequence). J gave up 5 bases and V 10 bases, and 8 bases lay outside the gene matches. The sequenced sample was PBMCs. V gene TRBV10-1 combines with J gene TRBJ1-5; 10 nucleotides line up with TRBD1. The sequence was collected from a woman between 18 and 30 years old in good health and CMV-seronegative. The CDR3 DNA sequence: TGCGCCACCTCGGGACAGGGGATGGATCAGCCCCAGCATTTT. Protein sequence: CATSGQGMDQPQHF.